One and the same sample provided the 20 T cell receptor beta chains below, sequenced in a study of cytomegalovirus exposure and HLA in healthy donors. The PCR employed 60 Vbeta primers together with 13 Jbeta primers. Sequencing was performed with immunoSEQ multiplex PCR; in TCRdb, only in-frame clones are kept and a portion is missing. The table has about 160,000 clones, approximately 85% seen once. Material for sequencing was PBMCs. The receptors come from a girl aged 2-10 years in good health and CMV-seropositive.

The V and J genes are TRBV5-4 and TRBJ2-7; 8 positions agree with TRBD2. The V segment lost 1 base and the J segment 2 bases; nucleotides outside the gene matches: 8. This CDR3 contains 16 residues. CDR1 and CDR2 (germline): SGHNT, YYREEE (reference sequence). CDR3 protein: CASSLLGARGAYEQYF. The CDR3, as DNA: TGTGCCAGCAGCTTGTTAGGCGCGCGGGGGGCCTACGAGCAGTACTTC.

The rearrangement joins TRBV7-3 to TRBJ2-3; tentative D call: TRBD1 (5 bases). V was trimmed by 1 base and J by 0 bases, leaving 8 bases between them. The germline V gene has CDR1 SGHTA and CDR2 FQGTGA. The CDR3 spans 15 residues. The CDR3 loop is CASSLNAGSTDTQYF. The CDR3 region has the DNA TGTGCCAGCAGCTTAAATGCAGGGAGCACAGATACGCAGTATTTT.

V usage is TRBV15 and J usage is TRBJ1-2; D not resolved. The germline V and J ends were trimmed by 2 bases and 0 bases, with 7 bases remaining between them. From germline, CDR1 is LNHNV and CDR2 YYDKDF (reference sequence). The CDR3 has 14 amino acids. The CDR3 nucleotides read TGTGCCACCAGCAGAATCTCCGCTAACTATGGCTACACCTTC. Translating it yields CATSRISANYGYTF.

This clone was seen a few times. The chain links TRBV13 to TRBJ2-7, with 9 bases aligning to TRBD1. This CDR3 has 14 amino acids. V gave up 5 bases and J gave up 5 bases; unmatched junction bases: 7. Germline assignment: CDR1 PRHDT and CDR2 FYEKMQ (reference sequence). The CDR3 loop is CASSIGQGSDEQYF. CDR3 sequence (DNA): TGTGCCAGCAGCATCGGACAGGGGAGCGACGAGCAGTACTTC.

In its sample, this clone ranks as medium-sized. V is TRBV6-4 and J is TRBJ2-6; a possible D gene is TRBD1 (6 bases). Germline CDR1 and CDR2: MRHNA and SNTAGT. The CDR3 is 16 residues long. Trimming removed 2 bases from V and 0 bases from J, with 8 bases in between. DNA for the CDR3: TGTGCCAGCAGTGACGGACAGTACTCTGGGGCCAACGTCCTGACTTTC. It translates to CASSDGQYSGANVLTF.

This chain joins TRBV9 and TRBJ2-7; 9 bases line up with TRBD2. Germline lookup yields CDR1 SGDLS and CDR2 YYNGEE. The CDR3 totals 16 residues. With 0 bases clipped from V and 6 bases from J, the junction kept 10 bases outside the gene matches. CDR3 in DNA: TGTGCCAGCAGCGTAGGAGGGGCGGGAGGGCAACGCGAGCAGTACTTC. Its translation is CASSVGGAGGQREQYF.

Only one count was recorded for this clone. This chain uses TRBV15 with TRBJ2-3, with 13 bases lining up with TRBD2. Germline CDR1 reads LNHNV; CDR2 reads YYDKDF (reference sequence). The CDR3 contains 14 residues. Germline trimming cut 8 bases from V and 6 bases from J; bases unmatched to any gene: 5. CDR3 DNA: TGTGCCACCGGACTAGCGGGAGCAAAGGATACGCAGTATTTT. It codes for CATGLAGAKDTQYF.

The chain joins TRBV7-3 to TRBJ2-1; D is possibly TRBD2 (5 bases). Trimming cost V 3 bases and J 4 bases, with 13 bases left between them. Germline CDR1 is SGHTA and CDR2 is FQGTGA. The CDR3 totals 15 residues. The DNA for the CDR3 is TGTGCCAGCAGCTTCGAGGGAGCCCTTTACAATGAGCAGTTCTTC. Protein product: CASSFEGALYNEQFF.

V is TRBV10-3 and J is TRBJ1-5; D is possibly TRBD1 (5 bases). Trimming removed 4 bases at V and 4 bases at J, with 14 bases between. Looked up from germline, CDR1 is ENHRY and CDR2 is SYGVKD. This CDR3 region has 15 residues. CDR3 nucleotide sequence: TGTGCCATCAGTGGGCCGGGGGGTGGAAATCAGCCCCAGCATTTT. Its protein product is CAISGPGGGNQPQHF.

The rearrangement links TRBV7-8 to TRBJ1-1; 8 nucleotides line up with TRBD1. After removal of 5 bases from V and 7 bases from J, the junction contained 6 bases not matched to a gene. Per germline, CDR1 SGHVS and CDR2 FQNEAQ. The CDR3 contains 13 residues. The CDR3 bases are TGTGCCAGCAGCCTAGACAGGGGAAATGAAGCTTTCTTT. As protein: CASSLDRGNEAFF.

V is TRBV27 and J is TRBJ2-7; D gene uncertain. The germline CDR1 and CDR2 sequences are MNHEY and SMNVEV (reference sequence). V lost 2 bases and J lost 2, with 10 bases in between. The length of the CDR3 is 14 residues. The CDR3 here is CASSLHRNPYEQYF. DNA of the CDR3: TGTGCCAGCAGTTTACACAGAAATCCCTACGAGCAGTACTTC.

J is TRBJ1-1 and V is TRBV4-1; 10 bases map to TRBD1. V was pared by 3 bases and J by 7 bases, with 5 bases of the junction left unmatched. Germline CDR1 MGHRA, CDR2 YSYEKL. The CDR3 has 14 amino acids. The CDR3 is CASSHLDRGREAFF. The CDR3 DNA reads TGCGCCAGCAGCCACCTCGACAGGGGGCGTGAAGCTTTCTTT.

The chain carries TRBV6-1 and TRBJ2-2; D is perhaps TRBD2 (5 bases). V was cut by 7 bases and J by 4 bases, with 13 bases left in between. This CDR3 is built from 14 residues. Germline-derived CDR1 and CDR2 are MNHNS and SASEGT. In DNA form, the CDR3 reads TGTGCCAGCAATCAGGACTCTTTCACCGGGGAGCTGTTTTTT. Amino acids: CASNQDSFTGELFF.

The rearrangement joins TRBV19 to TRBJ1-5, with 7 bases aligning to TRBD1. The CDR3 totals 14 residues. V lost 4 bases and J lost 11; bases outside the gene matches: 11. In germline, CDR1 is LNHDA, CDR2 SQIVND (reference sequence). The CDR3, as DNA: TGTGCCAGTAGTACCGGCGGGACAGAGTCAGCCCAGCATTTT. Its protein product is CASSTGGTESAQHF.

The rearrangement uses TRBV9 and TRBJ2-2; 7 bases fit TRBD2. With 3 bases clipped from V and 6 bases from J, the junction kept 11 bases outside the gene matches. From germline, CDR1 is SGDLS and CDR2 YYNGEE. The CDR3 runs 16 residues. The CDR3 bases are TGTGCCAGCAGCGGCACCGGACTAGGCCCCTCCGGGGAGCTGTTTTTT. This gives the protein CASSGTGLGPSGELFF.

This chain uses TRBV7-9 with TRBJ2-5; D ambiguous. The CDR3 has 14 residues. Trimming removed 1 base from V and 1 base from J, with 7 bases in between. The germline V gene has CDR1 SEHNR and CDR2 FQNEAQ (reference sequence). CDR3 amino acids: CASSLVLSQETQYF. The CDR3 region has the DNA TGTGCCAGCAGCTTAGTTCTCAGCCAAGAGACCCAGTACTTC.

The chain employs TRBV27 and TRBJ2-7; 8 bases align to TRBD1. J lost 0 bases, V lost 5 bases, and 6 bases had no gene match. The CDR3 is 15 residues long. Germline V gives CDR1 MNHEY, CDR2 SMNVEV (reference sequence). For the CDR3, the DNA is TGTGCCAGCAGTGGGGGGACAGGAGTCTCCTACGAGCAGTACTTC. It encodes CASSGGTGVSYEQYF.

This chain uses TRBV2 with TRBJ2-1; 8 nucleotides agree with TRBD2. CDR3 length: 16 residues. The V segment lost 6 bases and the J segment 7 bases; nucleotides outside the gene matches: 14. Germline V gene data show CDR1 as SNHLY and CDR2 as FYNNEI. Here the CDR3 DNA reads TGTGCCAGCAGGGAGTTAGCGGGAAGGCCTGGGAATGAGCAGTTCTTC. Amino acids: CASRELAGRPGNEQFF.

The chain combines TRBV4-1 with TRBJ2-7, with D tentatively TRBD2 (5 bases). CDR3 size: 15 residues. Per the germline V gene, CDR1 is MGHRA and CDR2 is YSYEKL. V gave up 1 base and J gave up 2 bases, with 12 bases separating them. CDR3: CASSQVYEGTYEQYF. CDR3 DNA: TGCGCCAGCAGCCAAGTTTATGAGGGAACCTACGAGCAGTACTTC.

The rearrangement joins TRBV29-1 to TRBJ2-3, with D possibly matching TRBD2 (6 bases). CDR3 length: 14 amino acids. The germline V gene has CDR1 SQVTM and CDR2 ANQGSEA. V shed 4 bases and J shed 2 bases, with 13 bases lying between them. This CDR3 is CSVASVGNTDTQYF. As DNA, the CDR3 is TGCAGCGTTGCTAGCGTTGGGAACACAGATACGCAGTATTTT.